This T cell receptor (beta chain) came from a study of T cell clonality in common variable immunodeficiency. Trimming took 5 bases from V and 2 from J; bases not matched to a gene: 8. CDR3 size: 17 residues. The germline V gene has CDR1 MNHEY and CDR2 SVGEGT. Study conclusions and caveats: CVID subjects showed higher TCRbeta clonality than healthy controls. In common variable immunodeficiency, TCR beta chains reportedly carried fewer deletions and N-nucleotide insertions.

CVID and control samples used equivalent genomic DNA input. TCRdb's table, derived via immunoSEQ multiplex PCR, lists solely in-frame clones and lacks some. Listed for the sample are about 20,000 clones, none seen a single time. This clone was seen a few times. Its antigen is unidentified. The read falls 3 residues short of the CDR3 end, and the missing part is taken from the germline J gene. This chain uses TRBV6-2 or TRBV6-3 with TRBJ2-7; the match to TRBD2 covers 14 bases. The sequenced sample was peripheral blood mononuclear cells. This receptor was obtained from a human donor with common variable immunodeficiency. The CDR3 reads CASSKTSGRAYTYEQYF. The sequenced part of the CDR3 DNA is TGTGCCAGCAGTAAGACTAGCGGGAGGGCCTACACCTACGAG.